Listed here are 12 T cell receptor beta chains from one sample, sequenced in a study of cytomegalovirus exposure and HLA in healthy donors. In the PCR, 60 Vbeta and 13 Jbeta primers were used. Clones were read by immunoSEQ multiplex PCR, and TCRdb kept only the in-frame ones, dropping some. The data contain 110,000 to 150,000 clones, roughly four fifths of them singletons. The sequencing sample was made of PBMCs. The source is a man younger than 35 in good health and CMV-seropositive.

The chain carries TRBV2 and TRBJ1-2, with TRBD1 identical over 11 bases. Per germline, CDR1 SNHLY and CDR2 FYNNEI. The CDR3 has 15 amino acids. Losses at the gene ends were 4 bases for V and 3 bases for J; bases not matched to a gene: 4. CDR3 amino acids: CASSGPGQGDYGYTF. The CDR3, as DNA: TGTGCCAGCAGTGGCCCGGGACAGGGGGACTATGGCTACACCTTC.

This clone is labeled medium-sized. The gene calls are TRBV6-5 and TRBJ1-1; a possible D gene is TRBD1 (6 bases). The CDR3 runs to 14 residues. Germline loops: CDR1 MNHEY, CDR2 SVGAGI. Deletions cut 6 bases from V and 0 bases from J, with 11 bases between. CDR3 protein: CASRLQGLNTEAFF. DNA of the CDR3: TGTGCCAGCAGACTACAGGGTCTGAACACTGAAGCTTTCTTT.

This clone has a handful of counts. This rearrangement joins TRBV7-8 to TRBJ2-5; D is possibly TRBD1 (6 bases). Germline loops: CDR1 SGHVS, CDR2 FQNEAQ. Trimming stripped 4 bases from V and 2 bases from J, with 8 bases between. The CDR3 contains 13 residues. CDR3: CASSSTGQETQYF. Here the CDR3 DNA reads TGTGCCAGCAGCTCGACAGGTCAAGAGACCCAGTACTTC.

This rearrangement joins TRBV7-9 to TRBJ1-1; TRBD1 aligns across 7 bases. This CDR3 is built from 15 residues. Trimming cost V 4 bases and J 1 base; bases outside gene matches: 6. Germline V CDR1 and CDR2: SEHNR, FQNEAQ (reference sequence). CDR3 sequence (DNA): TGTGCCAGCAGCTCCCTGGCAGGGGGGAACACTGAAGCTTTCTTT. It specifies CASSSLAGGNTEAFF.

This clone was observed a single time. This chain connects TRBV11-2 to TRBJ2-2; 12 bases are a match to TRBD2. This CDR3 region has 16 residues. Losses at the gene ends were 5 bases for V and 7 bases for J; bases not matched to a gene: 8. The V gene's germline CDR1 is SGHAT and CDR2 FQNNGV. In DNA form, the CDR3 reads TGTGCCAGCAGCCCTCTCTCGGGACTAGCGGGCGGGGAGCTGTTTTTT. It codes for CASSPLSGLAGGELFF.

CDR3 sequence (DNA): TGTGCCAGCAAGAACGCACAGGGAAGCACAGATACGCAGTATTTT. Its protein product is CASKNAQGSTDTQYF. This rearrangement joins TRBV2 to TRBJ2-3, with a tentative D call TRBD1 (6 bases). The germline V gene has CDR1 SNHLY and CDR2 FYNNEI. The germline V and J ends were trimmed by 7 bases and 0 bases, with 14 bases remaining between them. The CDR3 covers 15 residues. The complete variable domain, with remaining parts taken from reference TRBV2 and TRBJ2-3, reads EPEVTQTPSHQVTQMGQEVILRCVPISNHLYFYWYRQILGQKVEFLVSFYNNEISEKSEIFDDQFSVERPDGSNFTLKIRSTKLEDSAMYFCASKNAQGSTDTQYFGPGTRLTVL.

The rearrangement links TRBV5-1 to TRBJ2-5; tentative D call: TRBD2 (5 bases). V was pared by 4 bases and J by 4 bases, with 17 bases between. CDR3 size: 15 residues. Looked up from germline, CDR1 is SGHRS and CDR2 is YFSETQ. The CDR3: CASSALTSGSETQYF. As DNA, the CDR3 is TGCGCCAGCAGCGCACTCACCAGCGGCTCAGAGACCCAGTACTTC.

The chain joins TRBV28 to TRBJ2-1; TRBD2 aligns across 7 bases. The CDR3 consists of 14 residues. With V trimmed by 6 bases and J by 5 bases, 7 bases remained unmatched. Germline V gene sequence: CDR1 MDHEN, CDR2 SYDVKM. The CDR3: CASRTGTTHNEQFF. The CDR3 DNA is TGTGCCAGCAGGACCGGGACTACCCACAATGAGCAGTTCTTC. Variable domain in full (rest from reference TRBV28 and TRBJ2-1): DVKVTQSSRYLVKRTGEKVFLECVQDMDHENMFWYRQDPGLGLRLIYFSYDVKMKEKGDIPEGYSVSREKKERFSLILESASTNQTSMYLCASRTGTTHNEQFFGPGTRLTVL.

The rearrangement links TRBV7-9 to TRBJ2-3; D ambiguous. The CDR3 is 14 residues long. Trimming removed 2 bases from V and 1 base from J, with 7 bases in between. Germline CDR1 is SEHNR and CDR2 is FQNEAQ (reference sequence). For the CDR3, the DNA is TGTGCCAGCAGCTTAAACTCGGGCACAGATACGCAGTATTTT. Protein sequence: CASSLNSGTDTQYF.

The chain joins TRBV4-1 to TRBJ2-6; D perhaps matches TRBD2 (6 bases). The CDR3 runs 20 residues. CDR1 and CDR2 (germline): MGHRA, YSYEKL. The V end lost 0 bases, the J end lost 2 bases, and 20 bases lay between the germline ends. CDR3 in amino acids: CASSQDDRDSYLPGANVLTF. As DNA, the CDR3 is TGCGCCAGCAGCCAAGATGACCGGGACTCCTATCTCCCTGGGGCCAACGTCCTGACTTTC.

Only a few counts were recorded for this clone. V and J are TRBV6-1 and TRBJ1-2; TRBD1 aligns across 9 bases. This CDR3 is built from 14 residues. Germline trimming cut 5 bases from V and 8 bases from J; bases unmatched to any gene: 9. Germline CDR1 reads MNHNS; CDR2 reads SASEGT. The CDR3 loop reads CASSLTGGARGYTF. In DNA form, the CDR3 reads TGTGCCAGCAGTCTTACAGGGGGCGCGAGGGGCTACACCTTC.

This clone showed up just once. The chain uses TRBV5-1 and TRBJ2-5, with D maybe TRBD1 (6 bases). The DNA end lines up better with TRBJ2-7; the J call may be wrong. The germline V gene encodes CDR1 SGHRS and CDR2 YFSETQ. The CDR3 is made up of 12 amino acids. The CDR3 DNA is TGCGCCAGCAGCTTGAGGGGGTACGAGCAGTACTTC. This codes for CASSLRGYEQYF.